One and the same sample provided the 24 T cell receptor beta chains below, sequenced in a study of shared clonotypes between healthy human individuals. This table comes from immunoSEQ multiplex PCR, and its TCRdb copy is limited to in-frame clones, with some not included. Here the sample spans 2,500,000 or so clones, around nine tenths being singletons. Sequencing was done on a sample of naive CD4+ T cells sorted from blood. As to subset: CD45RA+ positively selected. These receptors were collected from a man aged 18 to 29 in good health.

A word on this clone: At the DNA level, this CDR3 is encoded by other sequences in the same sample as well. This chain links TRBV10-3 with TRBJ1-2; no definite D call. This CDR3 spans 11 amino acids. The germline gives CDR1 ENHRY, CDR2 SYGVKD. V lost 4 bases to trimming and J lost 8 bases, with 8 bases between them. CDR3 region: CAISGGLGYTF. The CDR3 DNA sequence: TGTGCCATCAGTGGCGGTCTGGGCTACACCTTC.

The V call is TRBV5-4, the J call TRBJ2-1, with TRBD1 identical over 8 bases. Germline values: CDR1 SGHNT, CDR2 YYREEE (reference sequence). The J segment lost 5 bases and the V segment lost 5 bases, leaving 6 bases of the junction unmatched. The CDR3 is made up of 14 amino acids. The CDR3 DNA follows: TGTGCCAGCAGGTTACAGGGGGGCCACAATGAGCAGTTCTTC. Protein product: CASRLQGGHNEQFF.

The J gene is TRBJ2-1, the V gene TRBV2, with a possible D match to TRBD2 (6 bases). This CDR3 has 14 residues. Between the trimmed V and J ends, which lost 4 bases and 6 bases, there was a span of 13 bases. Germline assignment: CDR1 SNHLY and CDR2 FYNNEI. DNA for the CDR3: TGTGCCAGCAGTGTAGCGGCCAAGGGCAATGAGCAGTTCTTC. Its protein product is CASSVAAKGNEQFF.

This chain links TRBV2 with TRBJ1-6; D possibly corresponds to TRBD1 (6 bases). V was cut by 7 bases and J by 14 bases, with 33 bases left in between. Germline V gene data show CDR1 as SNHLY and CDR2 as FYNNEI. This CDR3 region has 18 residues. The CDR3 here is CASNGQGTTAGNSPTLHF. CDR3 DNA sequence: TGTGCCAGCAACGGGCAGGGGACAACCGCAGGAAATTCACCCACCCTCCACTTT.

This rearrangement joins TRBV6-6 to TRBJ1-2; D gene ambiguous. Looked up from germline, CDR1 is MNHNY and CDR2 is SVGAGI (reference sequence). The CDR3 loop spans 12 amino acids. V lost 4 bases to trimming and J lost 8 bases, with 11 bases between them. The CDR3 is CASSLASSGYTF. DNA for the CDR3: TGTGCCAGCAGTTTAGCATCTTCCGGCTACACCTTC.

The chain links TRBV11-2 to TRBJ2-7; no clear D. The germline V and J ends were trimmed by 5 bases and 0 bases, with 11 bases remaining between them. In germline, CDR1 is SGHAT, CDR2 FQNNGV. The CDR3 spans 14 residues. In nucleotides, the CDR3 is TGTGCCAGCAGCCCGACGACGGGCTCCTACGAGCAGTACTTC. Translating it yields CASSPTTGSYEQYF.

The V and J genes are TRBV6-6 and TRBJ2-3; 10 bases line up with TRBD2. Unmatched junction bases numbered 3, after V lost 7 bases and J lost 5 bases. Per the germline V gene, CDR1 is MNHNY and CDR2 is SVGAGI (reference sequence). The CDR3 totals 13 residues. In nucleotides, the CDR3 is TGTGCCAGCAAGCGGGGGGGCCAAGATACGCAGTATTTT. It codes for CASKRGGQDTQYF.

V and J are TRBV5-1 and TRBJ2-1; D unresolved. The CDR3 loop spans 16 amino acids. Germline V gives CDR1 SGHRS, CDR2 YFSETQ. Trimming shortened V by 6 bases and J by 0 bases, and 16 bases separated the two germline ends. The CDR3 coding sequence is TGCGCCAGCACACCTAGGATTTCTAGCTCCTACAATGAGCAGTTCTTC. This translates into CASTPRISSSYNEQFF. Supplemented by reference TRBV5-1 and TRBJ2-1, the full variable domain reads KAGVTQTPRYLIKTRGQQVTLSCSPISGHRSVSWYQQTPGQGLQFLFEYFSETQRNKGNFPGRFSGRQFSNSRSEMNVSTLELGDSALYLCASTPRISSSYNEQFFGPGTRLTVL.

The V call is TRBV28, the J call TRBJ1-6; 10 nucleotides align to TRBD1. Unmatched junction bases numbered 5, after V lost 2 bases and J lost 4 bases. The CDR3 runs to 17 residues. CDR1 is MDHEN, CDR2 SYDVKM, per germline. CDR3 residues: CASSLGQGGIYNSPLHF. CDR3 bases: TGTGCCAGCAGTTTAGGACAGGGGGGGATTTATAATTCACCCCTCCACTTT.

There are a few counts of this clone. This chain joins TRBV6-1 and TRBJ1-4; tentative D call: TRBD1 (6 bases). Germline assignment: CDR1 MNHNS and CDR2 SASEGT. The germline V and J ends were trimmed by 7 bases and 5 bases, with 17 bases remaining between them. CDR3 length: 15 amino acids. The CDR3 sequence: CASILSGHENEKLFF. The CDR3 nucleotides read TGTGCCAGCATTCTCTCGGGACACGAAAATGAAAAACTGTTTTTT.

This sequence joins TRBV7-9 and TRBJ2-1; TRBD1 matches at 9 bases. The CDR3 loop spans 15 amino acids. The germline V gene encodes CDR1 SEHNR and CDR2 FQNEAQ (reference sequence). The ends lost 2 bases at V and 14 bases at J; junction bases unmatched: 13. This chain's CDR3 is CASSLYYPGTGQEFF. The DNA for the CDR3 is TGTGCCAGCAGCTTATATTATCCTGGGACAGGGCAAGAGTTCTTC.

The chain uses TRBV7-2 and TRBJ2-1; D may be TRBD1 or TRBD2 (5 bases each). The CDR3 covers 16 residues. Germline CDR1 SGHTA, CDR2 FQGNSA. The V and J ends lost 1 base and 0 bases respectively, with 10 bases between them. CDR3 DNA: TGTGCCAGCAGCTTAGAGGGGAGCAGCTCCTACAATGAGCAGTTCTTC. Translation: CASSLEGSSSYNEQFF.

The V call is TRBV6-1, the J call TRBJ2-7; the D gene is possibly TRBD2 (6 bases). V was pared by 2 bases and J by 4 bases, with 18 bases between. CDR1 MNHNS and CDR2 SASEGT come from the germline V gene. This CDR3 is 16 amino acids long. CDR3 residues: CASSEKPGGRRYEQYF. The CDR3 DNA is TGTGCCAGCAGTGAAAAACCCGGGGGACGCCGATACGAGCAGTACTTC.

This chain connects TRBV6-1 to TRBJ1-5; D is undetermined. Germline CDR1 MNHNS, CDR2 SASEGT. The CDR3 runs 13 residues. V was cut by 6 bases and J by 0 bases, with 6 bases left in between. The chain's CDR3 is CASSTHSNQPQHF. The CDR3 coding sequence is TGTGCCAGCAGCACGCATAGCAATCAGCCCCAGCATTTT.

The rearrangement uses TRBV6-6 and TRBJ1-5; D gene unclear. Trimming cost V 0 bases and J 7 bases, with 7 bases left between them. CDR1 and CDR2 (germline): MNHNY, SVGAGI (reference sequence). The CDR3 is made up of 13 amino acids. In DNA form, the CDR3 reads TGTGCCAGCAGTTACTCGAGAGAGCAGCCCCAGCATTTT. Amino acids: CASSYSREQPQHF.

The chain carries TRBV6-5 and TRBJ1-6; tentative D call: TRBD1 (6 bases). Trimming took 8 bases from V and 14 from J, leaving 19 bases between them. CDR1 is MNHEY and CDR2 is SVGAGI in the germline V gene. CDR3 size: 13 residues. The CDR3 DNA sequence: TGTGCCAGCGGCAGGGGAAATTTCGAGTCCCTCCACTTT. This sequence encodes CASGRGNFESLHF.

This clone showed up just a few times. This chain links TRBV7-2 with TRBJ1-1; D not resolved. V lost 5 bases and J lost 8, with 9 bases in between. Germline V lookup: CDR1 SGHTA, CDR2 FQGNSA. The CDR3 is made up of 11 amino acids. CDR3 protein: CASSPQREAFF. The CDR3 nucleotides read TGTGCCAGCAGCCCCCAACGCGAAGCTTTCTTT. Full variable domain (outside the CDR3, taken from reference TRBV7-2 and TRBJ1-1): GAGVSQSPSNKVTEKGKDVELRCDPISGHTALYWYRQSLGQGLEFLIYFQGNSAPDKSGLPSDRFSAERTGGSVSTLTIQRTQQEDSAVYLCASSPQREAFFGQGTRLTVV.

This chain joins TRBV5-4 and TRBJ2-2; D might be TRBD1 or TRBD2, each matching 5 bases. This CDR3 spans 15 amino acids. The ends were cut back, 4 bases at V and 2 bases at J, with 12 bases in the middle. CDR1 SGHNT and CDR2 YYREEE come from the germline V gene (reference sequence). The CDR3, as DNA: TGTGCCAGCAGCCCTGGGACGGCAAACACCGGGGAGCTGTTTTTT. Its protein is CASSPGTANTGELFF.

The rearrangement links TRBV10-3 to TRBJ2-5; 7 positions agree with TRBD1. J lost 3 bases, V lost 4 bases, and 11 bases had no gene match. The CDR3 has 16 residues. Germline V gene sequence: CDR1 ENHRY, CDR2 SYGVKD. The chain's CDR3 is CAISATYRDRKETQYF. CDR3 nucleotides: TGTGCCATCAGTGCCACTTACCGGGACAGAAAAGAGACCCAGTACTTC.

The V gene is TRBV7-9, the J gene TRBJ2-3, with 8 bases lining up with TRBD1. The CDR3 runs 15 residues. V gave up 5 bases and J gave up 4 bases; unmatched junction bases: 8. Germline CDR1 reads SEHNR; CDR2 reads FQNEAQ (reference sequence). CDR3 amino acids: CASSPGQGTPDTQYF. The DNA of the CDR3 is TGTGCCAGCAGCCCAGGACAGGGTACCCCAGATACGCAGTATTTT.

This clone was seen a few times. The gene calls are TRBV5-5 and TRBJ1-6; D is unresolved. The CDR3 extends over 14 amino acids. The V gene's germline CDR1 is SGHKS and CDR2 YYEKEE (reference sequence). V was clipped by 5 bases and J by 5 bases, with 11 bases between them. The CDR3 DNA is TGTGCCAGCAGGCGAACCGAGCATAATTCACCCCTCCACTTT. It is translated as CASRRTEHNSPLHF.

The rearrangement uses TRBV11-2 and TRBJ2-7; D might be TRBD1 (5 bases). V was trimmed by 2 bases and J by 2 bases, leaving 10 bases between them. The CDR3 totals 14 residues. Germline CDR1 SGHAT, CDR2 FQNNGV. CDR3: CASSLQGWTYEQYF. The CDR3 DNA is TGTGCCAGCAGCTTACAGGGATGGACCTACGAGCAGTACTTC.

V is TRBV10-2 and J is TRBJ1-5; D not certain. With 6 bases removed from V and 6 bases from J, the gap between germline ends came to 9 bases. The CDR3 totals 12 residues. The V gene's germline CDR1 is WSHSY and CDR2 SAAADI. CDR3 sequence reads: CASRMEGQPQHF. In nucleotides, the CDR3 is TGCGCCAGCAGGATGGAGGGTCAGCCCCAGCATTTT.

This rearrangement joins TRBV11-3 to TRBJ1-3, with D hard to call. The CDR3 extends over 16 amino acids. Germline-derived CDR1 and CDR2 are SGHNT and YENEEA. Trimming shortened V by 4 bases and J by 0 bases, and 13 bases separated the two germline ends. The CDR3 nucleotides read TGTGCCAGCAGCTCTTCGTGGACGGACTCTGGAAACACCATATATTTT. Translation: CASSSSWTDSGNTIYF.